By its share, the clone carrying this T cell receptor beta chain is medium-sized. This specimen comes from a study of sequential checkpoint blockade in melanoma. Turning to the study itself: Both treatment sequences were followed by maintenance nivolumab.

This CDR3 has 16 residues. Germline V CDR1 and CDR2: SGHNT, YENEEA. The V and J ends lost 3 bases and 1 base, in that order; junction bases with no gene match: 7. Assay used: immunoSEQ multiplex PCR; TCRdb lists only in-frame clones, some missing. Among some 2,400 clones listed, roughly a quarter were seen once. Noted treatment: randomized to nivolumab then ipilimumab (arm A) or the reverse (arm B). The clonotype comes from a human donor with melanoma. The chain recombines TRBV11-3 with TRBJ1-1; 8 nucleotides align to TRBD1. The sample in question was tumor tissue (inferred from file names), obtained from a patient given nivolumab and ipilimumab in sequence. CDR3 sequence: CASSLEQGTGNTEAFF. Written as DNA, the CDR3 is TGTGCCAGCAGCTTGGAGCAAGGGACAGGGAACACTGAAGCTTTCTTT.